What follows are 7 T cell receptor beta chains derived from one specimen sequenced in a study of blood T cell repertoires in COVID-19. Sequencing was performed with immunoSEQ multiplex PCR; in TCRdb, only in-frame clones are kept and a portion is missing. This table has approximately 110,000 clones, 85% appearing once. Sequencing was done on a sample of peripheral blood. The source of these receptors is a woman aged 60-70 years with COVID-19, enrolled during active disease.

The chain couples TRBV13 to TRBJ2-5; a possible D gene is TRBD2 (5 bases). Trimming removed 1 base from V and 1 base from J, with 13 bases in between. Germline CDR1 and CDR2: PRHDT and FYEKMQ (reference sequence). This CDR3 is 16 amino acids long. The CDR3 coding sequence is TGTGCCAGCAGCTTAGAGGCCGTACGGGGCCAAGAGACCCAGTACTTC. Its translation is CASSLEAVRGQETQYF.

The rearrangement links TRBV27 to TRBJ2-7; TRBD1 aligns across 8 bases. V shed 2 bases, J shed 3 bases, and the junction held 15 bases outside the gene matches. This CDR3 region has 18 residues. CDR1 and CDR2 (germline): MNHEY, SMNVEV (reference sequence). The CDR3 sequence: CASSLMMWRAGGLYEQYF. The CDR3 DNA sequence: TGTGCCAGCAGTTTAATGATGTGGCGGGCAGGGGGCCTCTACGAGCAGTACTTC.

This chain connects TRBV2 to TRBJ2-7, with 8 bases lining up with TRBD2. Germline-derived CDR1 and CDR2 are SNHLY and FYNNEI. The CDR3 is 14 amino acids. J lost 5 bases, V lost 5 bases, and 8 bases had no gene match. This CDR3 is CASSIRGGVDEQYF. The CDR3 DNA reads as TGTGCCAGCAGTATCCGGGGGGGCGTCGACGAGCAGTACTTC.

This clone was seen just once. This chain uses TRBV6-5 with TRBJ1-1, with 7 bases matching TRBD1. Germline V gene sequence: CDR1 MNHEY, CDR2 SVGAGI. Trimming at V came to 0 bases and at J to 1 base, leaving 2 bases not matched to a gene. There are 15 residues in the CDR3. CDR3 in amino acids: CASSYSQGGNTEAFF. Written as DNA, the CDR3 is TGTGCCAGCAGTTACTCGCAGGGGGGGAACACTGAAGCTTTCTTT.

The rearrangement links TRBV7-8 to TRBJ1-1; 7 bases are shared with TRBD1. The CDR3 contains 12 residues. J gave up 7 bases and V 3 bases, and 2 bases lay outside the gene matches. Germline lookup yields CDR1 SGHVS and CDR2 FQNEAQ. Here the CDR3 reads CASSFGDSEAFF. The CDR3 DNA reads as TGTGCCAGCAGCTTTGGGGACAGTGAAGCTTTCTTT.

The CDR3 bases are TGTGCCAGCAGCGCCCCAGAGGAGGCAGATACGCAGTATTTT. Residues: CASSAPEEADTQYF. The chain joins TRBV9 to TRBJ2-3; possible D gene TRBD2, 5 bases. The CDR3 totals 14 residues. The germline V gene has CDR1 SGDLS and CDR2 YYNGEE. V lost 3 bases and J 4 bases, leaving 12 bases between the germline ends. Full variable domain (missing parts from reference TRBV9 and TRBJ2-3): DSGVTQTPKHLITATGQRVTLRCSPRSGDLSVYWYQQSLDQGLQFLIQYYNGEERAKGNILERFSAQQFPDLHSELNLSSLELGDSALYFCASSAPEEADTQYFGPGTRLTVL.

In this sample, this clone turned up a few times. The chain recombines TRBV11-3 with TRBJ2-7; possible D gene TRBD1, 6 bases. The CDR3 is 16 residues long. The germline gives CDR1 SGHNT, CDR2 YENEEA. V lost 0 bases and J lost 4, with 16 bases in between. This CDR3 reads CASSLDSRGRGYEQYF. The CDR3 bases are TGTGCCAGCAGCTTAGACAGTCGCGGCAGGGGTTACGAGCAGTACTTC.